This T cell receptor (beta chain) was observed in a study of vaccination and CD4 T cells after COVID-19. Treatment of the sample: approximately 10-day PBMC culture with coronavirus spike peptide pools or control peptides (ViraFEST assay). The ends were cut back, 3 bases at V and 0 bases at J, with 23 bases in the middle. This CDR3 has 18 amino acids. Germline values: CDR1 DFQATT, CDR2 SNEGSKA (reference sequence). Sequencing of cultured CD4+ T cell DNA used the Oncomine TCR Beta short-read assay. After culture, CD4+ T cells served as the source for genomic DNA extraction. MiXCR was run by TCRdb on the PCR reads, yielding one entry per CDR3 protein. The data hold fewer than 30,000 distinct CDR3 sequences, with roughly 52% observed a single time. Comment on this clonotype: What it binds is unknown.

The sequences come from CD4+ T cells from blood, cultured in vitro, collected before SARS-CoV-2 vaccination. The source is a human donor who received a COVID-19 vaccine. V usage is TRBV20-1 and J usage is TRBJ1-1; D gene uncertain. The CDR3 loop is CSASDRTRALLMNTEAFF. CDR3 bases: TGCAGTGCTAGTGATCGGACTAGGGCCTTGCTCATGAACACTGAAGCTTTCTTT.